One and the same sample provided the 32 T cell receptor beta chains below, sequenced in a study of blood T cell repertoires in COVID-19. Sequencing was performed with immunoSEQ multiplex PCR; in TCRdb, only in-frame clones are kept and a portion is missing. Of approximately 320,000 clones listed, approximately 90% are singletons. The sequenced material came from PBMCs or T cells enriched from blood (not recorded which). Every receptor here comes from a woman younger than 35 who had recovered from COVID-19.

The chain recombines TRBV12-5 with TRBJ1-1, with D possibly TRBD1 on 5 matching bases. Germline V gene data show CDR1 as LGHNT and CDR2 as FRNRAP. V lost 6 bases, J lost 3 bases, and 11 bases lay in between. This CDR3 comprises 13 residues. The CDR3 here is CASGLGVDTEAFF. CDR3 sequence (DNA): TGTGCTAGTGGATTAGGGGTAGACACTGAAGCTTTCTTT.

The chain uses TRBV7-9 and TRBJ2-2; TRBD2 matches at 9 bases. The CDR3 has 16 residues. V lost 4 bases, J lost 0 bases, and 3 bases stayed unmatched. Germline CDR1 and CDR2: SEHNR and FQNEAQ (reference sequence). Written as DNA, the CDR3 is TGTGCCAGCAGCTACTTAGCGGGGGCGAACACCGGGGAGCTGTTTTTT. Its translation is CASSYLAGANTGELFF.

This chain joins TRBV10-2 and TRBJ2-4, with unresolved D. Trimming removed 0 bases from V and 0 bases from J, with 6 bases in between. CDR3 length equals 15 residues. Per the germline V gene, CDR1 is WSHSY and CDR2 is SAAADI. The CDR3 DNA is TGCGCCAGCAGTGAGTCAGCCCTAGCCAAAAACATTCAGTACTTC. It specifies CASSESALAKNIQYF.

The rearrangement joins TRBV11-2 to TRBJ2-5; 10 positions agree with TRBD1. V dropped 5 bases and J dropped 5; count of bases not matched to a gene: 8. The CDR3 has 15 amino acids. Per the germline V gene, CDR1 is SGHAT and CDR2 is FQNNGV. As DNA, the CDR3 is TGTGCCAGCAGCATACCGGGACAGGGGTGGGAGACCCAGTACTTC. This gives the protein CASSIPGQGWETQYF.

The chain couples TRBV5-1 to TRBJ2-3; D not resolved. Trimming shortened V by 5 bases and J by 2 bases, and 12 bases separated the two germline ends. The CDR3 length is 14 residues. Germline V gene data show CDR1 as SGHRS and CDR2 as YFSETQ. This chain's CDR3 is CASSPESHTDTQYF. The DNA of the CDR3 is TGCGCCAGCAGTCCGGAGTCCCACACAGATACGCAGTATTTT.

The chain links TRBV6-1 to TRBJ2-1, with a weak D call TRBD1 (7 bases). Trimming pared 3 bases from V and 2 bases from J, leaving 11 bases between. In germline, CDR1 is MNHNS, CDR2 SASEGT. This CDR3 region has 15 residues. CDR3 sequence (DNA): TGTGCCAGCAGTGAGACAGGGAGGCCCTACAATGAGCAGTTCTTC. Translating gives CASSETGRPYNEQFF.

The chain combines TRBV19 with TRBJ2-3, with D possibly being TRBD2 (5 bases). Germline V gene lookup returns CDR1 LNHDA and CDR2 SQIVND (reference sequence). This CDR3 has 16 residues. V lost 6 bases and J lost 1, with 17 bases in between. CDR3 in amino acids: CASSLDEGSGTDTQYF. CDR3 nucleotide sequence: TGTGCCAGTAGCCTAGATGAGGGTTCGGGCACAGATACGCAGTATTTT.

Note on this clone: Other nucleotide sequences in the sample specify the same CDR3. The chain has TRBV7-2 and TRBJ2-1; 7 bases align to TRBD2. Per the germline V gene, CDR1 is SGHTA and CDR2 is FQGNSA. The CDR3 extends over 16 amino acids. The V segment lost 1 base and the J segment 0 bases; nucleotides outside the gene matches: 3. The CDR3 spells CASSLVGGGSYNEQFF. The CDR3 region has the DNA TGTGCCAGCAGCTTAGTTGGCGGGGGCTCCTACAATGAGCAGTTCTTC. Filled out from reference TRBV7-2 and TRBJ2-1, the complete variable domain reads GAGVSQSPSNKVTEKGKDVELRCDPISGHTALYWYRQSLGQGLEFLIYFQGNSAPDKSGLPSDRFSAERTGGSVSTLTIQRTQQEDSAVYLCASSLVGGGSYNEQFFGPGTRLTVL.

This sequence joins TRBV5-1 and TRBJ1-2; a weak D match, TRBD1 (5 bases). V was shortened by 4 bases and J by 5 bases, with 21 bases between the two germline ends. Germline CDR1 SGHRS, CDR2 YFSETQ. This CDR3 contains 16 residues. CDR3 sequence: CASSPSTAPNVYGYTF. In DNA form, the CDR3 reads TGCGCCAGCAGCCCCTCGACAGCCCCTAATGTTTATGGCTACACCTTC.

V usage is TRBV5-1 and J usage is TRBJ2-1; unclear D gene. Trimming shortened V by 0 bases and J by 3 bases, and 16 bases separated the two germline ends. The V gene's germline CDR1 is SGHRS and CDR2 YFSETQ. The length of the CDR3 is 17 residues. This CDR3 is CASSLGGPRSLYNEQFF. The CDR3 nucleotides read TGCGCCAGCAGCTTGGGCGGCCCCCGGTCTCTCTACAATGAGCAGTTCTTC. Together with reference TRBV5-1 and TRBJ2-1, the CDR3 gives the full variable domain: KAGVTQTPRYLIKTRGQQVTLSCSPISGHRSVSWYQQTPGQGLQFLFEYFSETQRNKGNFPGRFSGRQFSNSRSEMNVSTLELGDSALYLCASSLGGPRSLYNEQFFGPGTRLTVL.

DNA of the CDR3: TGTGCCTGGATCCCGCGGGGACTGCACAATGAGCAGTTCTTC. Translating it yields CAWIPRGLHNEQFF. The chain employs TRBV30 and TRBJ2-1; perhaps TRBD2 as D (6 bases). The CDR3 spans 14 residues. V shed 4 bases and J shed 5 bases, with 15 bases lying between them. CDR1 is GTSNPN and CDR2 is SVGIG in the germline V gene (reference sequence).

The CDR3 DNA follows: TGTGCCAGCAGCGTAGGGCACAGTTCAGCCAAAAACATTCAGTACTTC. This codes for CASSVGHSSAKNIQYF. The chain is built from TRBV9 and TRBJ2-4, with D unresolved. Trimming stripped 0 bases from V and 0 bases from J, with 10 bases between. Germline loops: CDR1 SGDLS, CDR2 YYNGEE. The CDR3 loop spans 16 amino acids.

The chain is built from TRBV27 and TRBJ2-7, with 9 bases fitting TRBD1. The V segment lost 6 bases and the J segment 6 bases; nucleotides outside the gene matches: 6. Looked up from germline, CDR1 is MNHEY and CDR2 is SMNVEV (reference sequence). This CDR3 has 13 amino acids. The DNA for the CDR3 is TGTGCCAGCAGCGTACAGGGGGCCGTCGAGCAGTACTTC. Protein sequence: CASSVQGAVEQYF.

This chain joins TRBV21-1 and TRBJ1-2; TRBD1 is the table's D call, not checked against the DNA. TRBV21-1 is a pseudogene locus. The CDR3 is 15 residues long. The CDR3 loop reads CASKKDRDINYGYTF. Written as DNA, the CDR3 is TGTGCCAGCAAGAAAGACAGGGATATTAACTATGGCTACACCTTC.

This clone was observed a single time. This rearrangement joins TRBV10-3 to TRBJ2-1; D unresolved. CDR1 is ENHRY and CDR2 is SYGVKD in the germline V gene. This CDR3 region has 12 residues. V was shortened by 0 bases and J by 9 bases, with 6 bases between the two germline ends. This chain's CDR3 is CAISESTTEQFF. As DNA, the CDR3 is TGTGCCATCAGTGAGTCCACTACTGAGCAGTTCTTC.

This clone occurred a few times. The chain employs TRBV9 and TRBJ2-6; 9 nucleotides agree with TRBD2. Germline loops: CDR1 SGDLS, CDR2 YYNGEE. The CDR3 extends over 17 amino acids. Trimming cost V 6 bases and J 3 bases; bases outside gene matches: 10. The CDR3 reads CASTFTSGLHGANVLTF. CDR3 coding DNA: TGTGCCAGCACTTTCACTAGCGGGTTGCATGGGGCCAACGTCCTGACTTTC.

The chain recombines TRBV15 with TRBJ1-5; maybe TRBD1 (5 bases). This CDR3 is 18 amino acids long. The V end lost 1 base, the J end lost 3 bases, and 19 bases lay between the germline ends. The germline gives CDR1 LNHNV, CDR2 YYDKDF (reference sequence). The DNA for the CDR3 is TGTGCCACCAGCAGAGCGAGGAGGGGAATCTGGGACAATCAGCCCCAGCATTTT. This sequence encodes CATSRARRGIWDNQPQHF.

There are a few counts of this clone. DNA for the CDR3: TGTGCCAGCAGCCGCGGAGGTTGGGATGGCTACACCTTC. Translating it yields CASSRGGWDGYTF. The rearrangement uses TRBV7-8 and TRBJ1-2; no clear D. Germline V gene lookup returns CDR1 SGHVS and CDR2 FQNEAQ. There are 13 residues in the CDR3. Trimming removed 5 bases from V and 6 bases from J, with 13 bases in between.

This rearrangement joins TRBV28 to TRBJ2-2, with TRBD2 as a possible D gene (5 bases). Germline assignment: CDR1 MDHEN and CDR2 SYDVKM. This CDR3 is 15 amino acids long. Trimming took 6 bases from V and 2 from J, leaving 13 bases between them. The DNA of the CDR3 is TGTGCCAGCAGCCTAGGACTTTTCAACACCGGGGAGCTGTTTTTT. Protein sequence: CASSLGLFNTGELFF. Full variable domain (rest looked up from reference TRBV28 and TRBJ2-2): DVKVTQSSRYLVKRTGEKVFLECVQDMDHENMFWYRQDPGLGLRLIYFSYDVKMKEKGDIPEGYSVSREKKERFSLILESASTNQTSMYLCASSLGLFNTGELFFGEGSRLTVL.

This clone has a single count. The chain combines TRBV7-3 with TRBJ2-1, with D possibly TRBD2 on 5 matching bases. The CDR3 spans 11 residues. The germline CDR1 and CDR2 sequences are SGHTA and FQGTGA. The V and J ends lost 2 bases and 10 bases respectively, with 6 bases between them. CDR3 sequence: CASSLSGEQFF. The CDR3 DNA reads as TGTGCCAGCAGCTTATCGGGGGAGCAGTTCTTC. Full variable domain (rest looked up from reference TRBV7-3 and TRBJ2-1): GAGVSQTPSNKVTEKGKYVELRCDPISGHTALYWYRQSLGQGPEFLIYFQGTGAADDSGLPNDRFFAVRPEGSVSTLKIQRTERGDSAVYLCASSLSGEQFFGPGTRLTVL.

This chain uses TRBV7-9 with TRBJ1-2; D is ambiguous. V was shortened by 1 base and J by 4 bases, with 10 bases between the two germline ends. The germline V gene encodes CDR1 SEHNR and CDR2 FQNEAQ (reference sequence). This CDR3 has 14 amino acids. CDR3 residues: CASSLGHRGYGYTF. The DNA for the CDR3 is TGTGCCAGCAGCTTAGGACACCGGGGCTATGGCTACACCTTC.

The V call is TRBV20-1, the J call TRBJ2-7; no clear D gene. Germline lookup yields CDR1 DFQATT and CDR2 SNEGSKA (reference sequence). Trimming pared 7 bases from V and 7 bases from J, leaving 5 bases between. CDR3 size: 8 residues. Here the CDR3 reads CSVREQYF. Written as DNA, the CDR3 is TGCAGTGTTCGGGAGCAGTACTTC.

The rearrangement joins TRBV7-9 to TRBJ2-5, with D possibly being TRBD1 (5 bases). The CDR3 has 12 amino acids. Germline values: CDR1 SEHNR, CDR2 FQNEAQ (reference sequence). Trimming removed 8 bases from V and 5 bases from J, with 12 bases in between. CDR3 DNA: TGTGCCAGCCAGCAGGGTCGGGAGACCCAGTACTTC. The encoded protein is CASQQGRETQYF.

The V and J genes are TRBV7-2 and TRBJ2-5; TRBD2 matches at 16 bases. V shed 6 bases, J shed 4 bases, and the junction held 5 bases outside the gene matches. CDR3 length equals 16 residues. Germline V gives CDR1 SGHTA, CDR2 FQGNSA. Written as DNA, the CDR3 is TGTGCCAGCAGATCGGGACTAGCGGGGGGGCTAGAGACCCAGTACTTC. This sequence encodes CASRSGLAGGLETQYF.

The rearrangement joins TRBV19 to TRBJ1-1; 10 bases match TRBD1. Germline assignment: CDR1 LNHDA and CDR2 SQIVND (reference sequence). The CDR3 has 15 amino acids. The ends lost 5 bases at V and 5 bases at J; junction bases unmatched: 8. CDR3 residues: CASSLWDRGYTEAFF. The CDR3 DNA reads as TGTGCCAGTAGTTTGTGGGACAGGGGATATACTGAAGCTTTCTTT.

The rearrangement uses TRBV7-2 and TRBJ1-3; TRBD1 aligns across 7 bases. Germline trimming cut 3 bases from V and 3 bases from J; bases unmatched to any gene: 5. The CDR3 sequence is 15 residues long. Per the germline V gene, CDR1 is SGHTA and CDR2 is FQGNSA. In DNA, the CDR3 is TGTGCCAGCAGCTTTCAGAACAGGGGTGGAAACACCATATATTTT. This gives the protein CASSFQNRGGNTIYF.

The chain combines TRBV7-3 with TRBJ2-1; TRBD2 might be the D (5 bases). The CDR3 is made up of 13 amino acids. Trimming shortened V by 8 bases and J by 2 bases, and 10 bases separated the two germline ends. The germline gives CDR1 SGHTA, CDR2 FQGTGA. CDR3 DNA sequence: TGTGCCAGCGGGAGCGCAGCCTACAATGAGCAGTTCTTC. Protein product: CASGSAAYNEQFF.

The V call is TRBV15, the J call TRBJ2-1; 15 bases map to TRBD2. The V gene's germline CDR1 is LNHNV and CDR2 YYDKDF (reference sequence). The CDR3 extends over 16 amino acids. V trimming: 4 bases; J trimming: 7 bases; junction bases outside the gene matches: 5. Written as DNA, the CDR3 is TGTGCCACCAGCACCGGACTAGCGGGGGGGCAGAATGAGCAGTTCTTC. Its translation is CATSTGLAGGQNEQFF.

CDR3 bases: TGTGCCAGCAGTTTGGTCGGGGGAGACTATGGCTACACCTTC. This codes for CASSLVGGDYGYTF. The V call is TRBV28, the J call TRBJ1-2, with D perhaps matching TRBD1 (5 bases). The CDR3 length is 14 residues. Germline V gives CDR1 MDHEN, CDR2 SYDVKM. The V end was cut by 3 bases, the J end by 3 bases, with 11 bases between.

J is TRBJ2-5 and V is TRBV27; D is possibly TRBD2 (6 bases). In germline, CDR1 is MNHEY, CDR2 SMNVEV (reference sequence). Trimming shortened V by 5 bases and J by 4 bases, and 14 bases separated the two germline ends. The CDR3 loop spans 14 amino acids. DNA for the CDR3: TGTGCCAGCAGTAAGGGGCGGGGCGCAGAGACCCAGTACTTC. It specifies CASSKGRGAETQYF.

The chain couples TRBV7-6 to TRBJ1-2, with D perhaps TRBD1 (6 bases). The germline gives CDR1 SGHVS, CDR2 FNYEAQ. The V end was cut by 5 bases, the J end by 7 bases, with 14 bases between. There are 13 residues in the CDR3. CDR3 sequence reads: CASSLQGVGGYTF. CDR3 DNA sequence: TGTGCCAGCAGCCTACAGGGAGTAGGTGGCTACACCTTC.

V usage is TRBV28 and J usage is TRBJ1-2, with a possible D match to TRBD1 (6 bases). V dropped 4 bases and J dropped 6 bases, with 15 bases sitting between them. Germline CDR1 and CDR2: MDHEN and SYDVKM. The CDR3 is 14 amino acids. CDR3 in DNA: TGTGCCAGCAGTTCCCTCCAGGGGACGGATGGCTACACCTTC. Translating it yields CASSSLQGTDGYTF.